These 13 T cell receptor beta chains came from one sample sequenced in a study of blood T cell repertoires in COVID-19. The assay was immunoSEQ multiplex PCR, and TCRdb's table has in-frame clones only and misses some. The repertoire has 89,000 or so clones, 89% of them found once; the top ten carry roughly 2.5%. The sample consisted of peripheral blood. The source is a man aged 50 to 60 with COVID-19, enrolled during active disease.

By share of the sample, this clone is medium-sized. This chain joins TRBV9 and TRBJ2-5; a possible D gene is TRBD2 (5 bases). CDR1 is SGDLS, CDR2 YYNGEE, per germline. The CDR3 is 13 amino acids. Trimming cost V 2 bases and J 8 bases, with 13 bases left between them. DNA of the CDR3: TGTGCCAGCAGCGTGGGGAGTCCTGGAACCCAGTACTTC. Its protein product is CASSVGSPGTQYF. The complete variable domain, with remaining parts taken from reference TRBV9 and TRBJ2-5, reads DSGVTQTPKHLITATGQRVTLRCSPRSGDLSVYWYQQSLDQGLQFLIQYYNGEERAKGNILERFSAQQFPDLHSELNLSSLELGDSALYFCASSVGSPGTQYFGPGTRLLVL.

This sequence joins TRBV11-2 and TRBJ1-1, with D perhaps matching TRBD1 (5 bases). Per germline, CDR1 SGHAT and CDR2 FQNNGV. V was pared by 0 bases and J by 1 base, with 12 bases between. The CDR3 extends over 16 amino acids. DNA for the CDR3: TGTGCCAGCAGCTTAGATTGGCAGGGCCAGAACACTGAAGCTTTCTTT. Translating gives CASSLDWQGQNTEAFF.

The rearrangement uses TRBV11-2 and TRBJ2-7; 9 positions agree with TRBD1. Germline V gene sequence: CDR1 SGHAT, CDR2 FQNNGV. The CDR3 spans 14 residues. Germline trimming cut 6 bases from V and 2 bases from J; bases unmatched to any gene: 5. Written as DNA, the CDR3 is TGTGCCAGCAGTACCGGGACAGGGCCCTACGAGCAGTACTTC. Its translation: CASSTGTGPYEQYF.

This rearrangement joins TRBV27 to TRBJ1-1, with D hard to call. Trimming left V 2 bases short and J 1 base short, with 5 bases between. This CDR3 spans 13 amino acids. Germline loops: CDR1 MNHEY, CDR2 SMNVEV (reference sequence). This CDR3 reads CASSLEQNTEAFF. CDR3 coding DNA: TGTGCCAGCAGTTTAGAGCAGAACACTGAAGCTTTCTTT.

The J gene is TRBJ2-5, the V gene TRBV5-1, with 8 nucleotides matching TRBD2. V shed 0 bases and J 1 base; nucleotides not matched to a gene: 8. The CDR3 has 17 residues. Germline-derived CDR1 and CDR2 are SGHRS and YFSETQ. In DNA, the CDR3 is TGCGCCAGCAGCTTGGGTTCGTTTGCGGGGGGCCAAGAGACCCAGTACTTC. It encodes CASSLGSFAGGQETQYF.

The rearrangement uses TRBV19 and TRBJ2-5, with 9 bases fitting TRBD1. The J segment lost 3 bases and the V segment lost 3 bases, leaving 8 bases of the junction unmatched. Germline CDR1 reads LNHDA; CDR2 reads SQIVND (reference sequence). This CDR3 has 16 residues. The CDR3 region is CASSMRRDREKETQYF. The CDR3 DNA is TGTGCCAGTAGTATGCGCCGGGACAGGGAGAAAGAGACCCAGTACTTC. The variable domain in full, with the rest retrieved from reference TRBV19 and TRBJ2-5, is DGGITQSPKYLFRKEGQNVTLSCEQNLNHDAMYWYRQDPGQGLRLIYYSQIVNDFQKGDIAEGYSVSREKKESFPLTVTSAQKNPTAFYLCASSMRRDREKETQYFGPGTRLLVL.

This clone was found many times. V is TRBV6-6 and J is TRBJ2-1, with 7 bases matching TRBD2. This CDR3 spans 16 amino acids. V was clipped by 7 bases and J by 7 bases; unmatched bases: 16. Germline-derived CDR1 and CDR2 are MNHNY and SVGAGI (reference sequence). CDR3 sequence: CASKHDKAGEKNEQFF. In DNA, the CDR3 is TGTGCCAGCAAACACGACAAGGCGGGGGAGAAGAATGAGCAGTTCTTC.

The gene calls are TRBV28 and TRBJ1-1; D may be TRBD1 (5 bases). CDR1 and CDR2 (germline): MDHEN, SYDVKM. The ends were cut back, 10 bases at V and 1 base at J, with 7 bases in the middle. CDR3 length: 11 residues. CDR3 sequence (DNA): TGTGCCACCCAGGGGAACACTGAAGCTTTCTTT. Its protein is CATQGNTEAFF.

This clone was counted between two and nine times. The chain links TRBV6-5 to TRBJ2-3, with TRBD1 matching 7 bases. The length of the CDR3 is 13 residues. V lost 10 bases and J lost 2; bases outside the gene matches: 6. The germline CDR1 and CDR2 sequences are MNHEY and SVGAGI. CDR3 residues: CATTGANTDTQYF. CDR3 bases: TGTGCCACCACAGGGGCCAACACAGATACGCAGTATTTT.

CDR3 sequence: CASSLFRTGDRGYTF. DNA of the CDR3: TGTGCCAGCAGCTTGTTTAGGACAGGGGATCGTGGCTACACCTTC. The V and J genes are TRBV5-4 and TRBJ1-2; TRBD1 matches 9 bases. This CDR3 spans 15 amino acids. CDR1 is SGHNT, CDR2 YYREEE, per germline (reference sequence). After removal of 1 base from V and 7 bases from J, the junction contained 8 bases not matched to a gene. The full variable domain, in which reference TRBV5-4 and TRBJ1-2 provide the parts outside the CDR3, is ETGVTQSPTHLIKTRGQQVTLRCSSQSGHNTVSWYQQALGQGPQFIFQYYREEENGRGNFPPRFSGLQFPNYSSELNVNALELDDSALYLCASSLFRTGDRGYTFGSGTRLTVV.

V usage is TRBV5-1 and J usage is TRBJ2-7; a weak D match, TRBD1 (5 bases). Germline CDR1 and CDR2: SGHRS and YFSETQ. With 4 bases removed from V and 2 bases from J, the gap between germline ends came to 13 bases. This CDR3 has 14 residues. CDR3 in amino acids: CASSTTGDPYEQYF. CDR3 nucleotides: TGCGCCAGCAGCACTACAGGTGATCCCTACGAGCAGTACTTC.

The chain carries TRBV19 and TRBJ1-4, with no clear D. This CDR3 is 16 amino acids long. With 0 bases removed from V and 0 bases from J, the gap between germline ends came to 8 bases. The germline V gene has CDR1 LNHDA and CDR2 SQIVND (reference sequence). DNA of the CDR3: TGTGCCAGTAGTATAGATCGGGGATCAACTAATGAAAAACTGTTTTTT. As protein: CASSIDRGSTNEKLFF.

The CDR3 is CASSLGLAGTTDTQYF. DNA for the CDR3: TGTGCCAGCAGCTTAGGACTAGCGGGGACCACAGATACGCAGTATTTT. This sequence joins TRBV7-2 and TRBJ2-3, with TRBD2 matching 11 bases. Germline CDR1 and CDR2: SGHTA and FQGNSA. The CDR3 runs 16 residues. V was pared by 1 base and J by 2 bases, with 2 bases of the junction left unmatched.